This T cell receptor beta chain was obtained from a study of beta chain features in type 1 diabetes. Across the whole study: The patients were much like the healthy donors in age, gender and cell yields. Regarding the study as a whole: Shortening that was moderate but significant affected the TCRB CDR3s of Type 1 diabetes patients in all four CD4+ subsets. The naive, central memory and Treg TCRB repertoires looked more alike in patients than they did in healthy donors.

Reverse transcription of all isolated RNA meant that expressed TCRB transcripts were sequenced. Data came from immunoSEQ multiplex PCR; TCRdb stores just in-frame clones and leaves some out. The sample consists of hundreds of thousands of clones, around 15% of them appearing once. This clone was seen a handful of times. Its target is unknown. Germline CDR1 and CDR2: SGHTA and FQGTGA. The CDR3 loop spans 12 amino acids. Trimming removed 3 bases from V and 8 bases from J, with 9 bases in between. Sequences were obtained from naive CD4+ T cells from blood. This TCR derives from a man younger than 30 in good health. The rearrangement joins TRBV7-3 to TRBJ2-3; possible D gene TRBD2, 6 bases. CDR3 DNA sequence: TGTGCCAGCAGCTTTCCTAGCGCTACGCAGTATTTT. This gives the protein CASSFPSATQYF.